A single sample is the source of the 11 T cell receptor beta chains below, sequenced in a study of cytomegalovirus exposure and HLA in healthy donors. The PCR made use of 60 Vbeta and 13 Jbeta primers. Sequencing used immunoSEQ multiplex PCR; TCRdb keeps in-frame clones, though not all of them. The sample has 200,000 to 250,000 clones, just over 75% seen once. The sequenced material came from PBMCs. The receptors shown here come from a woman in her sixties in good health and CMV-seropositive.

The chain employs TRBV30 and TRBJ2-7, with TRBD2 matching over 13 bases. Trimming removed 0 bases from V and 7 bases from J; junction bases left unmatched: 6. The CDR3 is 15 amino acids. CDR1 is GTSNPN, CDR2 SVGIG, per germline (reference sequence). Written as DNA, the CDR3 is TGTGCCTGGAGTGTACGAGGGACTAGCGGGGTTGAGCAGTACTTC. Translated, it gives CAWSVRGTSGVEQYF. Full variable domain (rest looked up from reference TRBV30 and TRBJ2-7): SQTIHQWPATLVQPVGSPLSLECTVEGTSNPNLYWYRQAAGRGLQLLFYSVGIGQISSEVPQNLSASRPQDRQFILSSKKLLLSDSGFYLCAWSVRGTSGVEQYFGPGTRLTVT.

The chain uses TRBV5-1 and TRBJ2-4, with unresolved D. CDR3 length: 15 amino acids. From germline, CDR1 is SGHRS and CDR2 YFSETQ. V lost 0 bases and J 0 bases, leaving 7 bases between the germline ends. In nucleotides, the CDR3 is TGCGCCAGCAGCTTGGCCCCGGGAGCCAAAAACATTCAGTACTTC. Translated, it gives CASSLAPGAKNIQYF.

The rearrangement links TRBV10-2 to TRBJ2-1; 7 bases fit TRBD1. There are 15 residues in the CDR3. V was pared by 7 bases and J by 0 bases, with 6 bases of the junction left unmatched. The germline gives CDR1 WSHSY, CDR2 SAAADI. The CDR3 bases are TGCGCCAGCAAATCGGGACAGTTCTCCTACAATGAGCAGTTCTTC. Protein product: CASKSGQFSYNEQFF.

This clone was counted only a few times. The rearrangement uses TRBV7-2 and TRBJ2-7; 7 bases line up with TRBD1. V shed 6 bases, J shed 3 bases, and the junction held 5 bases outside the gene matches. CDR1 and CDR2 (germline): SGHTA, FQGNSA. The CDR3 has 13 amino acids. CDR3 loop: CASRSRQGYEQYF. Written as DNA, the CDR3 is TGTGCCAGCAGGAGTCGACAGGGCTACGAGCAGTACTTC.

The V call is TRBV7-2, the J call TRBJ1-4; 9 positions match TRBD1. CDR3 size: 14 residues. The J segment lost 7 bases and the V segment lost 4 bases, leaving 4 bases of the junction unmatched. CDR1 and CDR2 (germline): SGHTA, FQGNSA. The CDR3 nucleotides read TGTGCCAGCAGCTGGGGACAGGGCGGTGAAAAACTGTTTTTT. Protein sequence: CASSWGQGGEKLFF.

The chain carries TRBV15 and TRBJ1-6; D is ambiguous. The CDR3 loop spans 15 amino acids. Germline V gene data show CDR1 as LNHNV and CDR2 as YYDKDF (reference sequence). V was cut by 0 bases and J by 2 bases, with 5 bases left in between. The CDR3 DNA reads TGTGCCACCAGCAGAGATCGCGCCTATAATTCACCCCTCCACTTT. Its translation is CATSRDRAYNSPLHF.

This clone was counted a few times. The gene calls are TRBV7-9 and TRBJ1-2; TRBD1 matches at 7 bases. V was clipped by 6 bases and J by 5 bases; unmatched bases: 3. Germline V lookup: CDR1 SEHNR, CDR2 FQNEAQ (reference sequence). The CDR3 is 12 residues long. CDR3 nucleotide sequence: TGTGCCAGCAGATCGACAGGGTATGGCTACACCTTC. Translating gives CASRSTGYGYTF.

This rearrangement joins TRBV14 to TRBJ1-1; D unresolved. Trimming took off 1 base at V and 0 bases at J, with 6 bases between the two ends. Germline V lookup: CDR1 SGHDN, CDR2 FVKESK. The CDR3 runs to 14 residues. The CDR3 here is CASSQVAVNTEAFF. CDR3 sequence (DNA): TGTGCCAGCAGCCAAGTAGCCGTGAACACTGAAGCTTTCTTT. The whole variable domain, filled in from reference TRBV14 and TRBJ1-1, reads EAGVTQFPSHSVIEKGQTVTLRCDPISGHDNLYWYRRVMGKEIKFLLHFVKESKQDESGMPNNRFLAERTGGTYSTLKVQPAELEDSGVYFCASSQVAVNTEAFFGQGTRLTVV.

This clone is medium-sized in the sample. This chain links TRBV7-3 with TRBJ2-3, with 7 bases that match TRBD2. The CDR3 is 15 residues long. The V gene end was trimmed by 9 bases and the J gene end by 2 bases; junction bases not matched to a gene: 11. Germline V gives CDR1 SGHTA, CDR2 FQGTGA. CDR3 in amino acids: CASSRLAAATDTQYF. CDR3 coding DNA: TGTGCCAGTAGCCGGCTAGCGGCTGCCACAGATACGCAGTATTTT.

This clone was counted only a few times. The chain carries TRBV4-3 and TRBJ2-1, with D unclear. The CDR3 runs 16 residues. The V end lost 0 bases, the J end lost 7 bases, and 16 bases lay between the germline ends. Germline assignment: CDR1 LGHNA and CDR2 YSLEER. CDR3 in amino acids: CASSQESRAGWNEQFF. CDR3 sequence (DNA): TGCGCCAGCAGCCAAGAGTCGCGTGCCGGGTGGAATGAGCAGTTCTTC.

This clone appeared a few times. The J gene is TRBJ1-4, the V gene TRBV27, with a tentative D call TRBD1 (6 bases). Trimming left V 8 bases short and J 11 bases short, with 15 bases between. This CDR3 has 12 amino acids. CDR1 and CDR2 from the germline V gene are MNHEY and SMNVEV (reference sequence). CDR3 sequence: CASSDLRGKLFF. In DNA, the CDR3 is TGTGCCAGCTCCGACCTTAGGGGGAAACTGTTTTTT.